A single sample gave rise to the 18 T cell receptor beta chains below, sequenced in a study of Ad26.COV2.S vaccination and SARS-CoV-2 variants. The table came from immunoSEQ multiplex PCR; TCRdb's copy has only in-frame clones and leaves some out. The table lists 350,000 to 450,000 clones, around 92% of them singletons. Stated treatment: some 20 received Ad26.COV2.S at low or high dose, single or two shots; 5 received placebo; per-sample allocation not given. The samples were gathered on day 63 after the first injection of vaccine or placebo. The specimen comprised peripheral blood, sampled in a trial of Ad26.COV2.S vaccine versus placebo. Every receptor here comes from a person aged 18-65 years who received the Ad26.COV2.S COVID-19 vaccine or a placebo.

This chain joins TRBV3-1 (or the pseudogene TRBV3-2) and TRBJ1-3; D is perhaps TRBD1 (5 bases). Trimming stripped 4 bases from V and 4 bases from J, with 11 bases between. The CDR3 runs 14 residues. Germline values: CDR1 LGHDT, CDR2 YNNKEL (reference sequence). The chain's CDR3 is CASSRGGYGNTIYF. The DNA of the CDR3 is TGTGCCAGCAGCCGTGGGGGGTACGGAAACACCATATATTTT.

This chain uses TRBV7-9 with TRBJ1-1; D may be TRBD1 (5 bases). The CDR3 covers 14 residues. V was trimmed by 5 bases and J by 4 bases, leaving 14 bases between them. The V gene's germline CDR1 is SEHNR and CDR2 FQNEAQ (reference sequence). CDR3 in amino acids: CASSPQAGFTEAFF. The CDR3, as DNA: TGTGCCAGCAGCCCGCAGGCAGGGTTCACTGAAGCTTTCTTT.

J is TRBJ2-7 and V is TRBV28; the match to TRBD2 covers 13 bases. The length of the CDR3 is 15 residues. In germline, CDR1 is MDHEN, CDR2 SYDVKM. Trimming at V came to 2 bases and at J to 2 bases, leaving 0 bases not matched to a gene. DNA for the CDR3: TGTGCCAGCAGTTTAGGACTAGCGGGGGCCTACGAGCAGTACTTC. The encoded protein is CASSLGLAGAYEQYF.

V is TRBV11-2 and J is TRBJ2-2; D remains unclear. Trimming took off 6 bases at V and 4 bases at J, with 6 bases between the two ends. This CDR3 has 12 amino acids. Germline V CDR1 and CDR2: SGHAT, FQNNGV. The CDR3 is CASSFVTGELFF. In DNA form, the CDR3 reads TGTGCCAGCAGTTTTGTCACCGGGGAGCTGTTTTTT.

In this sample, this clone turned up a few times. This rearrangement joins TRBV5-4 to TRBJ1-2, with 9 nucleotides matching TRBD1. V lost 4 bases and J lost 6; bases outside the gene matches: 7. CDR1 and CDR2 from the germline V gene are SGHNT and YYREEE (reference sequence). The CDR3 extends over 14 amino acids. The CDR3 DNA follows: TGTGCCAGCAGCCCCTCGGGACAGGGTGATGGCTACACCTTC. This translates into CASSPSGQGDGYTF.

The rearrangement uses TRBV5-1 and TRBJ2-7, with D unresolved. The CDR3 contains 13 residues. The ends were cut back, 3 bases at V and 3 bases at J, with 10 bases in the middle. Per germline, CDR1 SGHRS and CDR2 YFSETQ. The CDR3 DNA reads TGCGCCAGCAGCTCTCGAGGTCGCTACGAGCAGTACTTC. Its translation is CASSSRGRYEQYF.

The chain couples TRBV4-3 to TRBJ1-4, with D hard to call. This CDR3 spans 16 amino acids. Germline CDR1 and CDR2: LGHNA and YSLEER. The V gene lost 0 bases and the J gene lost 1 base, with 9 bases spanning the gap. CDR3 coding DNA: TGCGCCAGCAGCCAAGAGAGGCCGGGAACTAATGAAAAACTGTTTTTT. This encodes CASSQERPGTNEKLFF.

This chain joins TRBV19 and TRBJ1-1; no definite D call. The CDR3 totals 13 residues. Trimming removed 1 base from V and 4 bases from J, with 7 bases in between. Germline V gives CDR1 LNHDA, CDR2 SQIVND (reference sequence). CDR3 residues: CASSIVSFTEAFF. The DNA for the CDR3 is TGTGCCAGTAGTATAGTTTCGTTCACTGAAGCTTTCTTT.

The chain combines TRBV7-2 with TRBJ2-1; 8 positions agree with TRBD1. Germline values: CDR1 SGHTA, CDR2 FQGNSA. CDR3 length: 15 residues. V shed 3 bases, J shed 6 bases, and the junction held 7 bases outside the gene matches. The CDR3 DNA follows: TGTGCCAGCAGCTTGTTCCGGGACAGGTCCAATGAGCAGTTCTTC. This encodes CASSLFRDRSNEQFF.

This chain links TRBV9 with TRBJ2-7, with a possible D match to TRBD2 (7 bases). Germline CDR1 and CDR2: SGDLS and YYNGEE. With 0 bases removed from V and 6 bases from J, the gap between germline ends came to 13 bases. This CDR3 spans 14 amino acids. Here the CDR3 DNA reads TGTGCCAGCAGCGTAGAACACAGGGAGGGCGAGCAGTACTTC. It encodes CASSVEHREGEQYF. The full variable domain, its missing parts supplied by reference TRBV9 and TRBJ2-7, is DSGVTQTPKHLITATGQRVTLRCSPRSGDLSVYWYQQSLDQGLQFLIQYYNGEERAKGNILERFSAQQFPDLHSELNLSSLELGDSALYFCASSVEHREGEQYFGPGTRLTVT.

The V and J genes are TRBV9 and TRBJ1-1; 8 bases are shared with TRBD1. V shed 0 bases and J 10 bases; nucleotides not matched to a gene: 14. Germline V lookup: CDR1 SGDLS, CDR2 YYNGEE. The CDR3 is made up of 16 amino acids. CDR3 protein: CASSVAPAGGEMVAFF. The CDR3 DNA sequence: TGTGCCAGCAGCGTAGCTCCAGCAGGGGGCGAAATGGTAGCTTTCTTT.

CDR3 DNA sequence: TGTGCCAGCACTTGGAGGGGCGCAGGGCCCGGGGAGCTGTTTTTT. Residues: CASTWRGAGPGELFF. The chain employs TRBV28 and TRBJ2-2; the D gene is possibly TRBD2 (6 bases). Trimming took off 7 bases at V and 6 bases at J, with 18 bases between the two ends. Germline V CDR1 and CDR2: MDHEN, SYDVKM. This CDR3 has 15 amino acids.

As DNA, the CDR3 is TGTGCCAGCGCTAGGGCGGGGGGGCCACAGGGCACAGATACGCAGTATTTT. Translation gives CASARAGGPQGTDTQYF. V usage is TRBV7-2 and J usage is TRBJ2-3, with 9 bases aligning to TRBD2. V lost 8 bases to trimming and J lost 1 base; unmatched junction nucleotides: 13. CDR1 and CDR2 (germline): SGHTA, FQGNSA. This CDR3 contains 17 residues.

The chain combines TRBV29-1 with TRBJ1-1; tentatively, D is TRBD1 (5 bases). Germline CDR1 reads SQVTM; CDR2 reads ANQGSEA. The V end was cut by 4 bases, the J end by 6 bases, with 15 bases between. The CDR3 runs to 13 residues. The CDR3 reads CSVVGGDHSEAFF. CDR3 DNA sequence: TGCAGCGTTGTAGGAGGGGATCATTCTGAAGCTTTCTTT. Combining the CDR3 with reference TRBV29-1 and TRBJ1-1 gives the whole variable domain SAVISQKPSRDICQRGTSLTIQCQVDSQVTMMFWYRQQPGQSLTLIATANQGSEATYESGFVIDKFPISRPNLTFSTLTVSNMSPEDSSIYLCSVVGGDHSEAFFGQGTRLTVV.

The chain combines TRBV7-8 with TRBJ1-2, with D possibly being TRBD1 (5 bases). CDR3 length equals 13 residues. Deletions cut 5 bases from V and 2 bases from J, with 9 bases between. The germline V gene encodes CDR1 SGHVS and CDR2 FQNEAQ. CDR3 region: CASSGRGNYGYTF. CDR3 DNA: TGTGCCAGCAGCGGGCGGGGGAACTATGGCTACACCTTC.

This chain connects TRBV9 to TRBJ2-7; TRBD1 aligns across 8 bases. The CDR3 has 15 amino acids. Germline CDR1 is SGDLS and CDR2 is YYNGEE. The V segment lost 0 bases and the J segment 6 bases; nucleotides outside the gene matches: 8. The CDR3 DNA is TGTGCCAGCAGCGTAGATCAGGGGGCGGGTTTCGAGCAGTACTTC. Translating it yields CASSVDQGAGFEQYF.

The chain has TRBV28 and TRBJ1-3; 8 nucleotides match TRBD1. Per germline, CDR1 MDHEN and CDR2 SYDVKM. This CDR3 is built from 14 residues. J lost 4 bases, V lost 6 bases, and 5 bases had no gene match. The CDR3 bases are TGTGCCAGCAGGCGGACAGGGACCGGAAACACCATATATTTT. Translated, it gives CASRRTGTGNTIYF.

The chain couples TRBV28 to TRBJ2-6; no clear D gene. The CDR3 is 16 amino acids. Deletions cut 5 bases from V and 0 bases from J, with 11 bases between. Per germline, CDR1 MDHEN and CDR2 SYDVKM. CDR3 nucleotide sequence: TGTGCCAGCAGTGCCATCCGAGGCTCTGGGGCCAACGTCCTGACTTTC. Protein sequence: CASSAIRGSGANVLTF.